A selection of T cell receptor beta chains follows, all from one sample in a study of T cells in Graves' hyperthyroidism and ophthalmopathy. TCRdb analysed the multiplex PCR reads with MiXCR anew, one entry per CDR3 protein. Among a few hundred thousand distinct CDR3 sequences listed, less than 15% were seen once. The sample comprised blood. The source is a woman between 40 and 55 years old with Graves' hyperthyroidism. Both conserved end residues are trimmed from each CDR3.

v_gene,j_gene,CDR3aa
TRBV19,TRBJ1-1,ASSRRRDLNTEAF
TRBV29-1,TRBJ2-7,SGLRQGSSYEQY
TRBV6-1,TRBJ2-5,ASRRDIPGIDQETQY
TRBV7-3,TRBJ2-7,ASSLGAAGNLEQY
TRBV18,TRBJ2-2,ASSPLTSGLGTGELF
TRBV28,TRBJ2-7,ASRPSRGSSYEQY
TRBV19,TRBJ2-6,ASSIDFTHRDRGLVVLT
TRBV10-3,TRBJ2-5,AIRSGGTFETQY
TRBV11-2,TRBJ2-7,ASSSGSPTYEQY
TRBV28,TRBJ1-4,ASRRQEREKLF
TRBV7-9,TRBJ2-1,ASSFSDYAPSKRKYNEQF
TRBV29-1,TRBJ1-1,SVGTGGAWTEAF
TRBV19,TRBJ1-6,ASSIEGKNSPLH
TRBV19,TRBJ2-7,ASSADRDEQY
TRBV3-1,TRBJ1-2,ASSQDGQGSNYGYT
TRBV6-1,TRBJ2-5,ASKLQGAETQY
TRBV28,TRBJ1-6,ASSRSPSPLH
TRBV12-3/TRBV12-4,TRBJ2-4,ASSLVQQHIQY
TRBV7-8,TRBJ2-5,ASSTGLVRETQY
TRBV28,TRBJ2-1,ASSRTGASSYNEQF
TRBV11-2,TRBJ1-6,ASSLVTIELGAPLH
TRBV7-7,TRBJ2-1,ASSLGTGLAGNEQF
TRBV19,TRBJ1-6,ASSIAYGQDYNSPLH
TRBV20-1,TRBJ2-5,SARVPPSGIETQY
TRBV18,TRBJ2-2,ASSPPGTGTNTGELF
TRBV12-3/TRBV12-4,TRBJ1-2,ASSTGTGGSNYGYT
TRBV29-1,TRBJ2-2,SVVTVNTGELF
TRBV6-1,TRBJ1-5,ASRSGANNQPQH
TRBV28,TRBJ2-1,ASSLTILSSYNEQF
TRBV20-1,TRBJ2-5,SAKTAPQVTQY
TRBV2,TRBJ2-7,ASSERMSSYEQY
TRBV19,TRBJ2-7,ASSVGLAESYEQY
TRBV20-1,TRBJ1-1,SAVIRGENTEAF
TRBV28,TRBJ1-5,ASSLMRSNQPQH
TRBV5-1,TRBJ2-2,ASSPLPANTGELF
TRBV28,TRBJ2-3,ASSPSQAGGTDTQY
TRBV27,TRBJ1-1,ASSLSRRTRAGTEAF
TRBV15,TRBJ1-2,ATSQRSAGNYGYT
TRBV2,TRBJ1-1,ASTGPLLSTEAF
TRBV5-8,TRBJ2-7,ASSSGHNTISYEQY
TRBV27,TRBJ2-5,ASSPDGETQY
TRBV20-1,TRBJ2-7,SARDQRATTIYEQY
TRBV7-2,TRBJ2-1,ASRRGTDNEQF